The present entry profiles one TCR beta chain with its context. The sample is drawn from a study of blood T cell repertoires in COVID-19. Whole-study context: Acute and convalescent COVID-19 specimens originated in the United States, Italy and Spain. PBMCs, B-cell-depleted T cells, or T cells provided the cDNA or gDNA that made up the material.

Original methodology: How many nucleated cells were present was estimated from reference gene primer amplification. The assay was immunoSEQ multiplex PCR, and TCRdb's table has in-frame clones only and misses some. The V and J calls and clone size come from that table; D and trimming were worked out from the DNA. The sample shows some 200,000 clones, around 79% of them seen only once. Germline V lookup: CDR1 KGHSH, CDR2 LQKENI. The length of the CDR3 is 18 residues. Trimming took 6 bases from V and 5 from J; bases not matched to a gene: 17. Sequenced material: peripheral blood. This clonotype was sampled from a woman between 65 and 79 years old with acute or convalescent COVID-19. The V and J genes are TRBV18 and TRBJ2-1; 9 bases match TRBD2. CDR3 in amino acids: CASSLDRSSGRFNNEQFF. Here the CDR3 DNA reads TGTGCCAGCTCTCTGGACAGAAGCAGCGGGAGGTTCAACAATGAGCAGTTCTTC.